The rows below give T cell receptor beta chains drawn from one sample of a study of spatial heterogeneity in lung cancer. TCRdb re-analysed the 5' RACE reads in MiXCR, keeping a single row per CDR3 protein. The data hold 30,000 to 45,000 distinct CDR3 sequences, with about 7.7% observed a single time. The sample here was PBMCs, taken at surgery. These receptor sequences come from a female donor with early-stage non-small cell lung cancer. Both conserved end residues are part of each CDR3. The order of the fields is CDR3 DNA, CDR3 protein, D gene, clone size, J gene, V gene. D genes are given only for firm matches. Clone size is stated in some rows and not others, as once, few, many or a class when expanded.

TGTGCCAGCAGTGAAATTACCGCTCAAGAGACCCAGTACTTC,CASSEITAQETQYF,-,-,TRBJ2-5,TRBV2
TGCGCCAGCAGCTTGGACTCCGTAACAGATACGCAGTATTTT,CASSLDSVTDTQYF,-,many,TRBJ2-3,TRBV5-1
TGTGCCAGCAGTTACCTCCGGAGGCTGGAGACCCAGTACTTC,CASSYLRRLETQYF,-,-,TRBJ2-5,TRBV6-5
TGTGCCAGCAGCCTAGTGGGAAACGAGCAGAACTTC,CASSLVGNEQNF,-,once,TRBJ2-7,TRBV3-1
TGCAGTGCTAGCGGGGGCACCGGGGAGCTGTTTTTT,CSASGGTGELFF,-,many,TRBJ2-2,TRBV20-1
TGCGCCAGCAGCCGCCTAGCGGGAGCCCTTAGCTCCTACAATGAGCAGTTCTTC,CASSRLAGALSSYNEQFF,TRBD2,-,TRBJ2-1,TRBV5-1
TGCAGTATCTATGGGGGCAGCTCCTACAATGAGCAGTTCTTC,CSIYGGSSYNEQFF,-,few,TRBJ2-1,TRBV20-1
TGTGCCAGCAGTGAGGCCCAAGGGGGCCAAGGTGAGCAGTTCTTC,CASSEAQGGQGEQFF,TRBD1,-,TRBJ2-1,TRBV2
TGTGCCAGCACTTCAGACTCGGTCGGTGAGCAGTTCTTC,CASTSDSVGEQFF,-,-,TRBJ2-1,TRBV2
TGCAGTGCTAGAGATTCAAGGCGGGAGAGGGATACGCAGTATTTT,CSARDSRRERDTQYF,TRBD2,few,TRBJ2-3,TRBV20-1
TGTGCCAGCAGCGCACAAGGGGCCACCTACGAGCAGTACTTC,CASSAQGATYEQYF,-,few,TRBJ2-7,TRBV7-6
TGTGCCAGCAGCTTATTCACCGGGTCGGATACTGAAGCTTTCTTT,CASSLFTGSDTEAFF,-,many,TRBJ1-1,TRBV7-9
TGTGCCAGCAGCGCGGGGGGGACGGCGAACACTGAAGCTTTCTTT,CASSAGGTANTEAFF,-,many,TRBJ1-1,TRBV9
TGCAGTGCACGGCCCGACCCCGGGACAACTAGCACAGATACGCAGTATTTT,CSARPDPGTTSTDTQYF,-,many,TRBJ2-3,TRBV20-1
TGCAGCGCCGGCGAGCAGGGTAATTCACCCCTCCACTTT,CSAGEQGNSPLHF,-,many,TRBJ1-6,TRBV29-1
TGCAGCGTTGAAGATCCTCGACGGAAAACAGATACGCAGTATTTT,CSVEDPRRKTDTQYF,-,many,TRBJ2-3,TRBV29-1
TGTGCCAGCAGCCCACGGGACAGGGGAGCTGAAGCTTTCTTT,CASSPRDRGAEAFF,TRBD1,few,TRBJ1-1,TRBV7-2
TGTGCCAGCAGCGTCGGGACTAGCGGGCCCCAAGAGACCCAGTACTTC,CASSVGTSGPQETQYF,TRBD2,many,TRBJ2-5,TRBV9
TGTGCCAGCAGCTGGGGGATAGGGGCTACTGAAGCTTTCTTT,CASSWGIGATEAFF,-,-,TRBJ1-1,TRBV27
TGTGCCAGCAGCTTACCCCGCGGGGCTGCAGAGACCCAGTACTTC,CASSLPRGAAETQYF,-,few,TRBJ2-5,TRBV5-4
TGCGCCAGCAGCTTGGCGGCGGGGGGGCCGTACAATGAGCAGTTCTTC,CASSLAAGGPYNEQFF,TRBD2,many,TRBJ2-1,TRBV5-1
TGCAGTGCTAGAGTAGCGGCTAGCGGGGGGGCGCACAATGAGCAGTTCTTC,CSARVAASGGAHNEQFF,TRBD2,many,TRBJ2-1,TRBV20-1
TGCGCCAGCAGCCAGGGGGGAGGACTAGCGGGGTTGGGCATTCAGTACTTC,CASSQGGGLAGLGIQYF,TRBD2,many,TRBJ2-4,TRBV4-1
TGTGCCAGCAGTTTGAATCAGCCCCAGCATTTT,CASSLNQPQHF,-,-,TRBJ1-5,TRBV6-1
TGTGCCAGCAACCCCAGACAGGGGGGCACTGAAGCTTTCTTT,CASNPRQGGTEAFF,TRBD1,many,TRBJ1-1,TRBV6-6
TGCAGTGCTAGAGCTACAGGGCTATCTCTAGTGGAAAAACTGTTTTTT,CSARATGLSLVEKLFF,-,few,TRBJ1-4,TRBV20-1
TGCGCCAGCCGTCGGGGTGGCAATCAGCCCCAGCATTTT,CASRRGGNQPQHF,-,many,TRBJ1-5,TRBV5-1
TGTGCCAGCAGTTCGGTGGGACACCTCTCTGGAAACACCATATATTTT,CASSSVGHLSGNTIYF,-,few,TRBJ1-3,TRBV27
TGTGCCAGTAGTAGGGGGTTGCACGCAGATACGCAGTATTTT,CASSRGLHADTQYF,-,many,TRBJ2-3,TRBV19
TGTGCCAGCAGCTCGGGACAGAACAATGAGCAGTTCTTC,CASSSGQNNEQFF,TRBD1,medium-sized,TRBJ2-1,TRBV7-8
TGTGCCACTGGGGGGGCCAACACAGATACGCAGTATTTT,CATGGANTDTQYF,-,few,TRBJ2-3,TRBV10-3
TGTGCCAGCAGCCCCTGGGGCAGATTTGGCACAGATACGCAGTATTTT,CASSPWGRFGTDTQYF,-,few,TRBJ2-3,TRBV7-9
TGCAGTGCTCCAATAACGGGAATCCGCGGGACAAATGAGCAGTTCTTC,CSAPITGIRGTNEQFF,-,few,TRBJ2-1,TRBV20-1
TGCGCCAGCAGCCAACCGGGACTAGCGGTGGTTAGTACGCAGTATTTT,CASSQPGLAVVSTQYF,TRBD2,many,TRBJ2-3,TRBV4-1
TGCAGTGCTACCGGGACAGGGGGACACTATGGCTACACCTTC,CSATGTGGHYGYTF,TRBD1,few,TRBJ1-2,TRBV20-1
TGTGCCTGGAGTACAGGGTTGGACACTGAAGCTTTCTTT,CAWSTGLDTEAFF,-,-,TRBJ1-1,TRBV30
TGTGCCACCAGTGACCCCGGGACTAGCGGGAGGGGGGGCAATGAGCAGTTCTTC,CATSDPGTSGRGGNEQFF,TRBD2,few,TRBJ2-1,TRBV24-1
TGTGCCAGCAAATTGACAGGCGGGACCCCTGAAGCTTTCTTT,CASKLTGGTPEAFF,-,many,TRBJ1-1,TRBV2
TGTGCCAGCAGCCTCCCGGCTCGGGGGGTGTACTTC,CASSLPARGVYF,TRBD2,few,TRBJ2-7,TRBV7-8
TGCAGTGCTAGACGGGGGTCATCCTACAATGAGCAGTTCTTC,CSARRGSSYNEQFF,-,many,TRBJ2-1,TRBV20-1